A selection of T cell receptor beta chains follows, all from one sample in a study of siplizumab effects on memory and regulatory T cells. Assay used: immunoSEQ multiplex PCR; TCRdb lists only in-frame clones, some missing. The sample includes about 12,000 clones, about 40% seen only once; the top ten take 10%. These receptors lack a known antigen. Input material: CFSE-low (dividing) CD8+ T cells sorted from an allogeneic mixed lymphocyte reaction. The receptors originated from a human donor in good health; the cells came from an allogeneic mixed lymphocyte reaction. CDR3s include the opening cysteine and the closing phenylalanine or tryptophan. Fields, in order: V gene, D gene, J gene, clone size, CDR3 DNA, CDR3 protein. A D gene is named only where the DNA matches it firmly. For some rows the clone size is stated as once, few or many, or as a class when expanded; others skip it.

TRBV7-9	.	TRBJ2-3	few	TGTGCCAGCAGCTTAGCACCAGCAATAAGAACGTGGCAGTATTTT	CASSLAPAIRTWQYF
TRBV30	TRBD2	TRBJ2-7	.	TGTGCCTGGAGTTGGGGGGGCTCCTACGAGCAGTACTTC	CAWSWGGSYEQYF
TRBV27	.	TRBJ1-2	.	TGTGCCAGCAGATCCTCTAACTATGGCTACACCTTC	CASRSSNYGYTF
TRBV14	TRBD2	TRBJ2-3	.	TGTGCCAGCAGCCATATACCGGGACTAGCTGAAGTGGATACGCAGTATTTT	CASSHIPGLAEVDTQYF
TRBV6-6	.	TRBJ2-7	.	TGTGCCAGCAGTTACTCGAATGGTCCCTACGAGCAGTACTTC	CASSYSNGPYEQYF
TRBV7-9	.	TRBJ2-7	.	TGTGCCAGCAGTCCCTCGTCCTACGAGCAGTACTTC	CASSPSSYEQYF
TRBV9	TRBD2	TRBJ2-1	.	TGTGCCAGCAGCCCCCCTCCTAGCGGGGGGCTCAATGAGCAGTTCTTC	CASSPPPSGGLNEQFF
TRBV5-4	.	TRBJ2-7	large	TGTGCCAGCAGCTTCGGGACCTCGAACGAGCAGTACTTC	CASSFGTSNEQYF
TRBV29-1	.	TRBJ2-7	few	TGCAGCGTTGAAATTAGTTACGAGCAGTACTTC	CSVEISYEQYF
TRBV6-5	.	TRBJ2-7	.	TGTGCCAGCGCCGACTTGGGGGCATCCGAGCAGTACTTC	CASADLGASEQYF
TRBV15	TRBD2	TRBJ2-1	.	TGTGCCACCAGAACCACTAGCGGGGGGGCCACGTACAATGAGCAGTTCTTC	CATRTTSGGATYNEQFF
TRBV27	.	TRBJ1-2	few	TGTGCCAGCAGTTTATCGAGAGGGTTCCACTATGGCTACACCTTC	CASSLSRGFHYGYTF
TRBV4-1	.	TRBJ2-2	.	TGCGCCAGCAGCCAAGAGACAACGAACACCGGGGAGCTGTTTTTT	CASSQETTNTGELFF
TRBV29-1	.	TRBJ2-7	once	TGCAGCGTTGCTCTACACAGATCCTACGAGCAGTACTTC	CSVALHRSYEQYF
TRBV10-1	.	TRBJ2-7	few	TGCGCCAGCAGTCCAACAGGGTACGAGCAGTACTTC	CASSPTGYEQYF
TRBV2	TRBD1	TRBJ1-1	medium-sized	TGTGCCGCAGAACAGGGGATCACTGAAGCTTTCTTT	CAAEQGITEAFF
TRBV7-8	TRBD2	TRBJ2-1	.	TGTGCCAGCAGTAATCTTAGCGGGAAGACCTACAATGAGCAGTTCTTC	CASSNLSGKTYNEQFF
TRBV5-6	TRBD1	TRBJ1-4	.	TGTGCCAGCAGCTTGATGTGGACAGGGGTTGCTAATGAAAAACTGTTTTTT	CASSLMWTGVANEKLFF
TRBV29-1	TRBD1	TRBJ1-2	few	TGCAGCGTTGAAGAGACAGGGACCTATGGCTACACCTTC	CSVEETGTYGYTF
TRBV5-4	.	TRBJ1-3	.	TGTGCCAGCAGCCCCGACCGAGGCTCTGGAAACACCATATATTTT	CASSPDRGSGNTIYF
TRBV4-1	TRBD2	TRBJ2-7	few	TGCGCCAGCAGCCAAGAAGGGCGGGGTAGCGGGGAATACGAGCAGTACTTC	CASSQEGRGSGEYEQYF
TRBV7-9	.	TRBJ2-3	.	TGTGCCAGCAGCTCGGACTGGGGGAGGCAGCCGGGGCCAGATACGCAGTATTTT	CASSSDWGRQPGPDTQYF
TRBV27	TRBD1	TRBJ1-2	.	TGTGCCAGCAGTGTCGACAGGGCGCGCAACTATGGCTACACCTTC	CASSVDRARNYGYTF
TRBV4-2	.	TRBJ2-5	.	TGTGCCAGCAGCACATGGACGGCTGAACAAGAGACCCAGTACTTC	CASSTWTAEQETQYF
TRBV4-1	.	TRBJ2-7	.	TGCGCCAGCGGGTACGGCCTCTCCTACGAGCAGTACTTC	CASGYGLSYEQYF
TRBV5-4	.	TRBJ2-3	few	TGTGCCAGCAGTTGGGGACCCCCCGGCACAGATACGCAGTATTTT	CASSWGPPGTDTQYF
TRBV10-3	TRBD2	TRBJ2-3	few	TGTGCCATCAGTGGAGGGACTAATCCCCTCGAGGATACGCAGTATTTT	CAISGGTNPLEDTQYF
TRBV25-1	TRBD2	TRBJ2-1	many	TGTGCCAGCGGGACTAGCGGCTGGGAGCAGTTCTTC	CASGTSGWEQFF
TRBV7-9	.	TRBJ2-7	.	TGTGCCAGCAGCCCCATTCAGGGGCCGAGGGACGAGCAGTACTTC	CASSPIQGPRDEQYF
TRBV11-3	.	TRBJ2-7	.	TGTGCCAGCAGCTTATCGGACTGGGGGTCCTACGAGCAGTACTTC	CASSLSDWGSYEQYF
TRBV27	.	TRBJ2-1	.	TGTGCCAGCAGTTCCCTTACAGGGATCCCGCGCGCGGATGAGCAGTTCTTC	CASSSLTGIPRADEQFF
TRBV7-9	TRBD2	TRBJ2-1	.	TGTGCCAGCAGCCAACTAGCGGGGGCCTTAGGTGAGCAGTTCTTC	CASSQLAGALGEQFF
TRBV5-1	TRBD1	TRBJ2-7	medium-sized	TGCGCCAGCAGCTTTGGGACAGGTGCCTACGAGCAGTACTTC	CASSFGTGAYEQYF
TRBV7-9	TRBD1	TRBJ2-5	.	TGTGCCAGCAGCTTGACAGGGAGCATAGGGGAGACCCAGTACTTC	CASSLTGSIGETQYF
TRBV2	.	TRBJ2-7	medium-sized	TGTGCCAGCAGTGACGACCACACAGTTGGCAGTTTAAACGAGCAGTACTTC	CASSDDHTVGSLNEQYF
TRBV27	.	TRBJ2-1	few	TGTGCCAGCAGTTTAGGGGTAATGAATGAGCAGTTCTTC	CASSLGVMNEQFF
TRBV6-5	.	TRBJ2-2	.	TGTGCCAGCAGTTACCTCCACACCGGGGAGCTGTTTTTT	CASSYLHTGELFF
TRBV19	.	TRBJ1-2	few	TGTGCCAGTAGTCCCAGGGTGGGCTATGGCTACACCTTC	CASSPRVGYGYTF
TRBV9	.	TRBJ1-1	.	TGTGCCAGCAGCGTAGACGGAGTCCCGGGCACTGAAGCTTTCTTT	CASSVDGVPGTEAFF